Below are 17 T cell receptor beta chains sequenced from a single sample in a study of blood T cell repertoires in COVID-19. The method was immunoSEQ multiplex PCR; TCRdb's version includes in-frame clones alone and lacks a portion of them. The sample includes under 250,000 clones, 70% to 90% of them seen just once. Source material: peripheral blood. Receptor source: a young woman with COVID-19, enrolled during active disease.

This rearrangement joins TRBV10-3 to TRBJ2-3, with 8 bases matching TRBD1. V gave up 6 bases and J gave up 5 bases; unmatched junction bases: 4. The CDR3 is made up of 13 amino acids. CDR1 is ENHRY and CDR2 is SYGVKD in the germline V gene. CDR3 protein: CAIRGQGQDTQYF. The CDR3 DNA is TGTGCCATCAGAGGACAGGGACAAGATACGCAGTATTTT.

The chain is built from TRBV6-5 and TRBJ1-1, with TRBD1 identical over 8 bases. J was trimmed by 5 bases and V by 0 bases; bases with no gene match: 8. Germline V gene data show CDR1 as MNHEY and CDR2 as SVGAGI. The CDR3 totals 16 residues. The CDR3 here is CASSYSTGTGFTEAFF. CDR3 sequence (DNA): TGTGCCAGCAGTTACTCAACCGGGACAGGTTTTACTGAAGCTTTCTTT.

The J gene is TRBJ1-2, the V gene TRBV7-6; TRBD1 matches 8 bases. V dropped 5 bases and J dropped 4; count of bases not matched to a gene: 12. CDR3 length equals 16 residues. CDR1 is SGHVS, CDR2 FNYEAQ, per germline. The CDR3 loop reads CASSPYPSDRAYGYTF. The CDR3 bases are TGTGCCAGCAGCCCCTACCCATCGGACAGGGCCTATGGCTACACCTTC. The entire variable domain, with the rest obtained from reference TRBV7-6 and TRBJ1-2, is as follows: GAGVSQSPRYKVTKRGQDVALRCDPISGHVSLYWYRQALGQGPEFLTYFNYEAQQDKSGLPNDRFSAERPEGSISTLTIQRTEQRDSAMYRCASSPYPSDRAYGYTFGSGTRLTVV.

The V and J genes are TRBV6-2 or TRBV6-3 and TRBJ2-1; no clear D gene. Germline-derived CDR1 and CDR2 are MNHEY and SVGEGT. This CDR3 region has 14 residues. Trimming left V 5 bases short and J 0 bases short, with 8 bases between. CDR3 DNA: TGTGCCAGCAGTCTATTAAGCTCCTACAATGAGCAGTTCTTC. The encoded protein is CASSLLSSYNEQFF.

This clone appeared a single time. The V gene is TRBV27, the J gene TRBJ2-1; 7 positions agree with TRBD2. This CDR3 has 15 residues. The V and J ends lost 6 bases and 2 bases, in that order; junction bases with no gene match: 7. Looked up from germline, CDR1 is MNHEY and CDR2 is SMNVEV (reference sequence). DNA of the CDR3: TGTGCCAGCAGGTGGGGGGAGGGTACCTACAATGAGCAGTTCTTC. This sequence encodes CASRWGEGTYNEQFF.

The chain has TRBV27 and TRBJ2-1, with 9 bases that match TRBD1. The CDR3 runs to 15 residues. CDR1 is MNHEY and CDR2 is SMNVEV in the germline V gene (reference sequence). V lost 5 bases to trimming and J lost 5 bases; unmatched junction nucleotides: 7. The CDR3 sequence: CASSNDRGLNNEQFF. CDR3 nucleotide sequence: TGTGCCAGCAGTAATGACAGGGGGTTAAACAATGAGCAGTTCTTC.

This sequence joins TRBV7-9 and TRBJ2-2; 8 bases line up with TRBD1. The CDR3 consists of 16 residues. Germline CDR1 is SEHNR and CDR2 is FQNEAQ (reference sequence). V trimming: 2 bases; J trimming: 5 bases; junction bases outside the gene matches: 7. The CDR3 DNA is TGTGCCAGCAGCTTACGTCTTAGGGACAGGACCGGGGAGCTGTTTTTT. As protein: CASSLRLRDRTGELFF. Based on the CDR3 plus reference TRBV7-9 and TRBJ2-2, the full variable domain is DTGVSQNPRHKITKRGQNVTFRCDPISEHNRLYWYRQTLGQGPEFLTYFQNEAQLEKSRLLSDRFSAERPKGSFSTLEIQRTEQGDSAMYLCASSLRLRDRTGELFFGEGSRLTVL.

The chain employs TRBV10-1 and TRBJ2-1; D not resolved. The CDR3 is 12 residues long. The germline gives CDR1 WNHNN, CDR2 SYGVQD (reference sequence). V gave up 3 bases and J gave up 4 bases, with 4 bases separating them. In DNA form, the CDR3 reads TGCGCCAGCAGTGACAGGTACAATGAGCAGTTCTTC. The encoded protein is CASSDRYNEQFF.

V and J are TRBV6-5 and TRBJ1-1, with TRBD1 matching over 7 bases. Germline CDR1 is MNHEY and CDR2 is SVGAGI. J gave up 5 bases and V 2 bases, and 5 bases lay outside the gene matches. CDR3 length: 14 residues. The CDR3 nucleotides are TGTGCCAGCAGTTACGAAAGGGGGCTGACTGAAGCTTTCTTT. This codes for CASSYERGLTEAFF.

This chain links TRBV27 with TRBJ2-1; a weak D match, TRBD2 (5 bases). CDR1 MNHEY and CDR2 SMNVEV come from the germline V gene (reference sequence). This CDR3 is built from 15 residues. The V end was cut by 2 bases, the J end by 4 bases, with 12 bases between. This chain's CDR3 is CASSLGGSIYNEQFF. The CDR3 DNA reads TGTGCCAGCAGTTTAGGAGGTTCCATATACAATGAGCAGTTCTTC.

The CDR3 protein is CASSIPPQSNQPQHF. The CDR3 DNA reads TGTGCCAGCAGTATCCCCCCACAAAGCAATCAGCCCCAGCATTTT. The genes are TRBV28 and TRBJ1-5; D gene unclear. The CDR3 totals 15 residues. Germline V gives CDR1 MDHEN, CDR2 SYDVKM. Trimming cost V 5 bases and J 1 base, with 12 bases left between them.

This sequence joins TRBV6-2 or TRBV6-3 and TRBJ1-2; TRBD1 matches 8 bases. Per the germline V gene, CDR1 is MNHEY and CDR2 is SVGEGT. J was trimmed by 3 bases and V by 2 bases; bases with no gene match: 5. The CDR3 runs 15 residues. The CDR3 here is CASSYGTGGDYGYTF. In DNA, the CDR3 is TGTGCCAGCAGTTACGGCACAGGGGGTGACTATGGCTACACCTTC.

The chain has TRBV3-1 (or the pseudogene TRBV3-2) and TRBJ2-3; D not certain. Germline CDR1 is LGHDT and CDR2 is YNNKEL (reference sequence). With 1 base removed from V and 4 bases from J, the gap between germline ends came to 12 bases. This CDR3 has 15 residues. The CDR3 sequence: CASSQAAIEADTQYF. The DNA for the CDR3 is TGTGCCAGCAGCCAAGCCGCTATAGAGGCAGATACGCAGTATTTT.

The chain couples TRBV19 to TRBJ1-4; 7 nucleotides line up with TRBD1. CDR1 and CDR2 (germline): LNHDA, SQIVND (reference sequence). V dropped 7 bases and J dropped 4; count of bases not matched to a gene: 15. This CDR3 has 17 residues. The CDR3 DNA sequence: TGTGCCAGTACGGACAGGACGGAGTACCCCCGTAATGAAAAACTGTTTTTT. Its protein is CASTDRTEYPRNEKLFF.

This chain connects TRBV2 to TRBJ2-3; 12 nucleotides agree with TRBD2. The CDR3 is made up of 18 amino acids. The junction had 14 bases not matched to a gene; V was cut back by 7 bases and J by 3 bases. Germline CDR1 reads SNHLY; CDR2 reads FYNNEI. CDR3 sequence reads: CASTPLAGGPMVTDTQYF. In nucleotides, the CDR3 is TGTGCCAGCACCCCCCTAGCGGGGGGGCCCATGGTAACAGATACGCAGTATTTT. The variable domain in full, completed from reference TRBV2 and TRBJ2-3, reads EPEVTQTPSHQVTQMGQEVILRCVPISNHLYFYWYRQILGQKVEFLVSFYNNEISEKSEIFDDQFSVERPDGSNFTLKIRSTKLEDSAMYFCASTPLAGGPMVTDTQYFGPGTRLTVL.

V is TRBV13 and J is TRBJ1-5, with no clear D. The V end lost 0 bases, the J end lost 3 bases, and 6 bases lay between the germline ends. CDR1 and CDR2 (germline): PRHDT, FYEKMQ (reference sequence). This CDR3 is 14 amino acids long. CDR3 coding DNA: TGTGCCAGCAGCTTAGGTCAGGACAATCAGCCCCAGCATTTT. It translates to CASSLGQDNQPQHF.

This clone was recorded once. The DNA of the CDR3 is TGTGCCACCAGTGATCAACCAGGGTGGAGTGAAGAGACCCAGTACTTC. Protein product: CATSDQPGWSEETQYF. The V call is TRBV24-1, the J call TRBJ2-5; maybe TRBD1 (5 bases). Germline V lookup: CDR1 KGHDR, CDR2 SFDVKD. CDR3 length: 16 amino acids. The ends were cut back, 3 bases at V and 3 bases at J, with 16 bases in the middle.